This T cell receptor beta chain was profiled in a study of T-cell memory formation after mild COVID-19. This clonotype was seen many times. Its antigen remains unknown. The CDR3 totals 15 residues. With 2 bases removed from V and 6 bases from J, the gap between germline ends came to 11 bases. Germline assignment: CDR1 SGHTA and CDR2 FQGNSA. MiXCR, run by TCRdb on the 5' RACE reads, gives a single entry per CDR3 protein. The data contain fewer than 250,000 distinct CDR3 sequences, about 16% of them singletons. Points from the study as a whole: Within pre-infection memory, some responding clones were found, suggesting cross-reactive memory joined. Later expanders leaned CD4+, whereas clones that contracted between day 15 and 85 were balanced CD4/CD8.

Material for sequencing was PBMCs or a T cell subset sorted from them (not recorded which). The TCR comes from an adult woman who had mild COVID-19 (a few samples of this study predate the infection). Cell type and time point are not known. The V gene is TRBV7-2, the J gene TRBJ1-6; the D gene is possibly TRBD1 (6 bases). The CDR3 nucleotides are TGTGCCAGCAGCTTAAACACAGGGAGTAATTCACCCCTCCACTTT. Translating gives CASSLNTGSNSPLHF.